The subject of this entry is one T cell receptor (beta chain). Its specificity is unknown. CDR3 length equals 13 residues. Germline assignment: CDR1 SGHTA and CDR2 FQGNSA. V lost 5 bases to trimming and J lost 7 bases; unmatched junction nucleotides: 6. This entry belongs to a study of T cell repertoires in cytomegalovirus infection. Overall study: Public TCR beta signatures marked donors with CMV infection and the matching HLA.

Study findings and constraints: HLA-C-restricted CMV clonotypes gave the most frequent clonotype in two of eight donors.

TCRdb processed the reads anew with MiXCR; each CDR3 protein has one entry. The sample records about 300,000 distinct CDR3 sequences, about 8.8% being singletons. The chain carries TRBV7-2 and TRBJ1-1; the match to TRBD1 covers 8 bases. This TCR was recovered from a human donor in good health (CMV status not recorded). Some clones in this sample may be carry-over from other donors' samples. Sequencing was done on a sample of PBMCs. The CDR3 loop reads CASSLQGVGEAFF. The DNA for the CDR3 is TGTGCCAGCAGCCTACAGGGGGTGGGTGAAGCTTTCTTT.